The 2 T cell receptor beta chains reported below all come from one sample, sequenced in a study of blood T cell repertoires in COVID-19. Profiled with immunoSEQ multiplex PCR; TCRdb holds only in-frame clones, not every one. The sample lists more than 200,000 clones; about 93% were seen once. Sequencing input: PBMCs or T cells enriched from blood (not recorded which). These receptors came from a woman younger than 35 who had recovered from COVID-19.

The rearrangement uses TRBV13 and TRBJ1-3; 9 bases fit TRBD1. Looked up from germline, CDR1 is PRHDT and CDR2 is FYEKMQ (reference sequence). With V trimmed by 5 bases and J by 4 bases, 9 bases remained unmatched. The CDR3 totals 16 residues. The CDR3: CASSSQQGARGNTIYF. The CDR3 DNA reads as TGTGCCAGCAGCAGTCAACAGGGGGCGCGGGGAAACACCATATATTTT.

The CDR3 loop reads CASSRGANYGYTF. The CDR3 bases are TGTGCCAGCAGCAGGGGAGCCAACTATGGCTACACCTTC. This chain links TRBV6-5 with TRBJ1-2; D is perhaps TRBD1 (6 bases). The CDR3 is made up of 13 amino acids. CDR1 is MNHEY, CDR2 SVGAGI, per germline. V lost 6 bases and J 2 bases, leaving 10 bases between the germline ends.